This passage covers 21 T cell receptor beta chains from one sample sequenced in a study of identical twins. MiXCR, run by TCRdb on the 5' RACE reads, gives a single entry per CDR3 protein. The sample lists under 300,000 distinct CDR3 sequences, over 11% occurring once. The sequenced material came from memory (CD45RO+) T cells sorted from blood. The receptor source for this set is a woman under 30 in good health.

This clonotype was observed a few times. The CDR3 bases are TGTGCCAGCAGTTACGGACAGAGGAATGAAAAACTGTTTTTT. Its protein product is CASSYGQRNEKLFF. The chain has TRBV6-5 and TRBJ1-4; tentative D call: TRBD1 (6 bases). CDR1 and CDR2 from the germline V gene are MNHEY and SVGAGI. CDR3 size: 14 residues. The V end lost 2 bases, the J end lost 5 bases, and 9 bases lay between the germline ends.

Many counts were recorded for this clonotype. The V and J genes are TRBV5-1 and TRBJ2-1; D unresolved. Germline V gene lookup returns CDR1 SGHRS and CDR2 YFSETQ. The length of the CDR3 is 12 residues. The germline V and J ends were trimmed by 2 bases and 9 bases, with 9 bases remaining between them. CDR3 region: CASSLITREQFF. The CDR3 DNA reads TGCGCCAGCAGCTTAATAACCCGTGAGCAGTTCTTC.

This clonotype was found a few times. The J gene is TRBJ1-2, the V gene TRBV20-1; the D is unclear. The CDR3 sequence is 17 residues long. The germline V gene has CDR1 DFQATT and CDR2 SNEGSKA (reference sequence). Trimming removed 3 bases from V and 6 bases from J, with 26 bases in between. The DNA for the CDR3 is TGCAGTGCTAGCCCCCCGAGGGTCCCCGGCAGGCTGAATGGCTACACCTTC. As protein: CSASPPRVPGRLNGYTF.

This clonotype showed up many times. V is TRBV29-1 and J is TRBJ2-5; D not resolved. The CDR3 spans 12 residues. The V end lost 6 bases, the J end lost 2 bases, and 10 bases lay between the germline ends. Germline V gene sequence: CDR1 SQVTM, CDR2 ANQGSEA. In DNA, the CDR3 is TGCAGCGTACTCTCAGGTCAAGAGACCCAGTACTTC. Amino acid sequence: CSVLSGQETQYF.

The chain has TRBV11-3 and TRBJ2-1, with a possible D match to TRBD1 (6 bases). Trimming cost V 7 bases and J 4 bases, with 11 bases left between them. Germline V CDR1 and CDR2: SGHNT, YENEEA. The CDR3 extends over 13 amino acids. The CDR3 bases are TGTGCCAGCACCGGTGGACAGTACAATGAGCAGTTCTTC. Translated, it gives CASTGGQYNEQFF. Full variable domain (outside the CDR3, taken from reference TRBV11-3 and TRBJ2-1): EAGVVQSPRYKIIEKKQPVAFWCNPISGHNTLYWYLQNLGQGPELLIRYENEEAVDDSQLPKDRFSAERLKGVDSTLKIQPAELGDSAVYLCASTGGQYNEQFFGPGTRLTVL.

This clonotype has more than one count but fewer than ten. The chain uses TRBV7-2 and TRBJ2-3; D is possibly TRBD2 (5 bases). The CDR3 length is 12 residues. Germline V CDR1 and CDR2: SGHTA, FQGNSA. V lost 7 bases and J 4 bases, leaving 9 bases between the germline ends. Written as DNA, the CDR3 is TGTGCCAGCACTAGCACACCAGATACGCAGTATTTT. This encodes CASTSTPDTQYF.

A few counts support this clonotype. V and J are TRBV5-1 and TRBJ1-2, with D tentatively TRBD1 (5 bases). Germline V gives CDR1 SGHRS, CDR2 YFSETQ. V dropped 3 bases and J dropped 7 bases, with 16 bases sitting between them. The CDR3 extends over 14 amino acids. As DNA, the CDR3 is TGCGCCAGCAGCTGGGAGGGGCCGCCCGGTGGCTACACCTTC. This encodes CASSWEGPPGGYTF. Full variable domain (missing parts from reference TRBV5-1 and TRBJ1-2): KAGVTQTPRYLIKTRGQQVTLSCSPISGHRSVSWYQQTPGQGLQFLFEYFSETQRNKGNFPGRFSGRQFSNSRSEMNVSTLELGDSALYLCASSWEGPPGGYTFGSGTRLTVV.

This clonotype was counted ten times or more. V gene TRBV4-2 combines with J gene TRBJ1-2, with D possibly matching TRBD1 (6 bases). This CDR3 is 15 amino acids long. V lost 1 base to trimming and J lost 0 bases, with 9 bases between them. The germline V gene encodes CDR1 LGHNA and CDR2 YNFKEQ. Here the CDR3 reads CASSQGQAPNYGYTF. As DNA, the CDR3 is TGTGCCAGCAGCCAAGGACAGGCGCCTAACTATGGCTACACCTTC.

The gene calls are TRBV6-5 and TRBJ2-7; TRBD2 matches at 14 bases. The germline CDR1 and CDR2 sequences are MNHEY and SVGAGI. The CDR3 totals 16 residues. V lost 4 bases, J lost 6 bases, and 8 bases stayed unmatched. The CDR3 DNA sequence: TGTGCCAGCAGTTCGCGGACTAGCGGGAGGCTCGGCGAGCAGTACTTC. Residues: CASSSRTSGRLGEQYF.

The rearrangement joins TRBV3-1 to TRBJ2-7; 8 nucleotides line up with TRBD1. The CDR3 sequence is 13 residues long. The germline V gene has CDR1 LGHDT and CDR2 YNNKEL (reference sequence). V trimming: 4 bases; J trimming: 6 bases; junction bases outside the gene matches: 5. The CDR3: CASSLTGGIEQYF. CDR3 DNA: TGTGCCAGCAGCCTCACAGGGGGGATCGAGCAGTACTTC.

The chain carries TRBV30 and TRBJ2-5, with D unclear. V was shortened by 2 bases and J by 5 bases, with 6 bases between the two germline ends. The CDR3 totals 11 residues. Germline V gene sequence: CDR1 GTSNPN, CDR2 SVGIG (reference sequence). CDR3 protein: CAWSYPETQYF. DNA for the CDR3: TGTGCCTGGAGTTATCCCGAGACCCAGTACTTC. Looking up the rest from reference TRBV30 and TRBJ2-5 gives the full variable domain: SQTIHQWPATLVQPVGSPLSLECTVEGTSNPNLYWYRQAAGRGLQLLFYSVGIGQISSEVPQNLSASRPQDRQFILSSKKLLLSDSGFYLCAWSYPETQYFGPGTRLLVL.

The chain joins TRBV7-9 to TRBJ2-5; D remains ambiguous. Germline CDR1 and CDR2: SEHNR and FQNEAQ (reference sequence). Trimming pared 3 bases from V and 4 bases from J, leaving 6 bases between. The CDR3 sequence is 12 residues long. The CDR3 region is CASSLTVETQYF. The CDR3 DNA reads TGTGCCAGCAGCTTGACTGTAGAGACCCAGTACTTC.

This sequence joins TRBV10-3 and TRBJ2-3; 7 bases match TRBD1. V was clipped by 6 bases and J by 0 bases; unmatched bases: 9. Germline values: CDR1 ENHRY, CDR2 SYGVKD. The CDR3 covers 16 residues. The DNA of the CDR3 is TGTGCCATCAGCGCACACAGGGGTGGTAGCACAGATACGCAGTATTTT. This sequence encodes CAISAHRGGSTDTQYF.

DNA of the CDR3: TGTGCCACCAACCTCTACAATGAGCAGTTCTTC. Its protein is CATNLYNEQFF. The rearrangement uses TRBV12-3 or TRBV12-4 and TRBJ2-1; D is ambiguous. V lost 10 bases, J lost 3 bases, and 7 bases lay in between. The CDR3 totals 11 residues.

This clonotype showed up just a few times. This chain links TRBV5-1 with TRBJ2-7; D perhaps matches TRBD2 (6 bases). V lost 0 bases to trimming and J lost 11 bases, with 12 bases between them. Germline V lookup: CDR1 SGHRS, CDR2 YFSETQ. The CDR3 is 12 amino acids. DNA for the CDR3: TGCGCCAGCAGCTTGGAGGGTTGGGAGGAGTACTTC. Encoded protein: CASSLEGWEEYF.

There are many counts of this clonotype. The chain uses TRBV7-2 and TRBJ2-7, with a possible D match to TRBD1 (5 bases). The CDR3 runs 13 residues. Trimming removed 5 bases at V and 4 bases at J, with 12 bases between. Germline CDR1 reads SGHTA; CDR2 reads FQGNSA. CDR3 loop: CASSRQKGYEQYF. CDR3 in DNA: TGTGCCAGCAGCAGACAGAAAGGGTACGAGCAGTACTTC.

V gene TRBV19 combines with J gene TRBJ1-5; no clear D gene. The germline gives CDR1 LNHDA, CDR2 SQIVND (reference sequence). Trimming stripped 2 bases from V and 4 bases from J, with 12 bases between. This CDR3 is 15 amino acids long. The CDR3 nucleotides are TGTGCCAGTAGTATATCCGGACTCACGAATCAGCCCCAGCATTTT. The encoded protein is CASSISGLTNQPQHF.

This clonotype was seen a few times. The rearrangement links TRBV6-5 to TRBJ1-4, with TRBD1 matching 8 bases. V shed 0 bases and J 7 bases; nucleotides not matched to a gene: 1. The CDR3 length is 14 residues. CDR1 and CDR2 from the germline V gene are MNHEY and SVGAGI. CDR3 protein: CASSYSGTGEKLFF. The CDR3 DNA follows: TGTGCCAGCAGTTACTCGGGGACAGGTGAAAAACTGTTTTTT.

This clonotype was recorded many times. The V gene is TRBV10-3, the J gene TRBJ1-1, with D uncertain. Germline V lookup: CDR1 ENHRY, CDR2 SYGVKD. The V gene lost 3 bases and the J gene lost 0 bases, with 8 bases spanning the gap. The CDR3 runs to 14 residues. The CDR3 DNA is TGTGCCATCAGTGATGTTGACCTGAACACTGAAGCTTTCTTT. Translation: CAISDVDLNTEAFF.

The table lists this clonotype with a few counts. The gene calls are TRBV6-5 and TRBJ2-1; D possibly corresponds to TRBD2 (7 bases). Germline V CDR1 and CDR2: MNHEY, SVGAGI. The CDR3 sequence is 12 residues long. V was pared by 10 bases and J by 10 bases, with 17 bases between. CDR3 region: CAKIGGPPEQFF. The CDR3 DNA follows: TGTGCCAAGATCGGGGGGCCCCCCGAGCAGTTCTTC.

The gene calls are TRBV5-1 and TRBJ1-2, with unresolved D. The germline V and J ends were trimmed by 2 bases and 3 bases, with 11 bases remaining between them. The V gene's germline CDR1 is SGHRS and CDR2 YFSETQ. The CDR3 totals 14 residues. The CDR3 nucleotides read TGCGCCAGCAGCTTCCAGGAGGATTACTATGGCTACACCTTC. This translates into CASSFQEDYYGYTF.